Presented here are 26 T cell receptor beta chains from one specimen sequenced in a study of siplizumab effects on memory and regulatory T cells. Assay used: immunoSEQ multiplex PCR; TCRdb lists only in-frame clones, some missing. The sample includes fewer than 100,000 clones, about 93% of them seen just once. Sequenced input: non-Treg CD4+ T cells sorted from blood. The source is a human donor in good health.

The rearrangement uses TRBV4-2 and TRBJ1-3; possible D gene TRBD1, 5 bases. Germline V gene sequence: CDR1 LGHNA, CDR2 YNFKEQ. The CDR3 runs to 18 residues. Trimming removed 3 bases at V and 2 bases at J, with 20 bases between. Written as DNA, the CDR3 is TGTGCCAGCAGCCAGCCGGCCCGGGGCTCTAAAACTGGAAACACCATATATTTT. It is translated as CASSQPARGSKTGNTIYF.

V usage is TRBV30 and J usage is TRBJ1-2, with D possibly matching TRBD1 (5 bases). Trimming removed 4 bases at V and 4 bases at J, with 10 bases between. The CDR3 covers 12 residues. Germline V gene lookup returns CDR1 GTSNPN and CDR2 SVGIG (reference sequence). The CDR3 DNA follows: TGTGCCTGGACGCTGGGACCCTATGGCTACACCTTC. It translates to CAWTLGPYGYTF.

The chain is built from TRBV20-1 and TRBJ2-7; D unclear. This CDR3 is 8 amino acids long. The V end lost 0 bases, the J end lost 12 bases, and 3 bases lay between the germline ends. Looked up from germline, CDR1 is DFQATT and CDR2 is SNEGSKA (reference sequence). CDR3 DNA: TGCAGTGCTAGAGAGGGGTACTTC. Translation gives CSAREGYF.

The chain carries TRBV5-1 and TRBJ2-1, with 9 bases matching TRBD1. The J segment lost 7 bases and the V segment lost 0 bases, leaving 2 bases of the junction unmatched. CDR1 and CDR2 from the germline V gene are SGHRS and YFSETQ. CDR3 length: 14 residues. The CDR3 protein is CASSLGDRVNEQFF. CDR3 sequence (DNA): TGCGCCAGCAGCTTGGGGGACAGGGTGAATGAGCAGTTCTTC.

The gene calls are TRBV14 and TRBJ2-7; 9 bases match TRBD2. Germline assignment: CDR1 SGHDN and CDR2 FVKESK. Unmatched junction bases numbered 8, after V lost 5 bases and J lost 3 bases. This CDR3 has 15 amino acids. Written as DNA, the CDR3 is TGTGCCAGCAGCGCAAGCTGGACTAGCGTCTACGAGCAGTACTTC. Translated, it gives CASSASWTSVYEQYF.

The rearrangement joins TRBV19 to TRBJ2-7; D may be TRBD2 (6 bases). The CDR3 contains 15 residues. Germline CDR1 and CDR2: LNHDA and SQIVND (reference sequence). V was clipped by 5 bases and J by 3 bases, with 17 bases between them. Here the CDR3 DNA reads TGTGCCAGTAGTGCGAGTGGGGCGGGAAGCTACGAGCAGTACTTC. Protein product: CASSASGAGSYEQYF.

The chain links TRBV10-3 to TRBJ2-7; a weak D match, TRBD2 (6 bases). Germline loops: CDR1 ENHRY, CDR2 SYGVKD. The V end was cut by 11 bases, the J end by 2 bases, with 13 bases between. This CDR3 contains 12 residues. The CDR3 coding sequence is TGTGCCGCCAGCCCGGGGGCCTACGAGCAGTACTTC. Translation gives CAASPGAYEQYF.

This clone was recorded once. This chain links TRBV18 with TRBJ1-3; D uncertain. The CDR3 covers 16 residues. Germline CDR1 is KGHSH and CDR2 is LQKENI. Trimming took 3 bases from V and 2 from J, leaving 14 bases between them. The CDR3, as DNA: TGTGCCAGCTCACCTCCGAGGATGATCACTGGAAACACCATATATTTT. Residues: CASSPPRMITGNTIYF. Drawing the rest from reference TRBV18 and TRBJ1-3, the complete variable domain is NAGVMQNPRHLVRRRGQEARLRCSPMKGHSHVYWYRQLPEEGLKFMVYLQKENIIDESGMPKERFSAEFPKEGPSILRIQQVVRGDSAAYFCASSPPRMITGNTIYFGEGSWLTVV.

The CDR3 sequence is CASSLVTGGFYNEQFF. The CDR3 bases are TGTGCCAGCAGCTTAGTCACCGGGGGGTTTTACAATGAGCAGTTCTTC. The chain combines TRBV11-1 with TRBJ2-1, with 7 nucleotides matching TRBD2. The CDR3 length is 16 residues. CDR1 SGHAT and CDR2 FQDESV come from the germline V gene (reference sequence). Unmatched junction bases numbered 7, after V lost 1 base and J lost 4 bases.

The chain links TRBV11-2 to TRBJ1-4; D gene uncertain. The germline V and J ends were trimmed by 1 base and 8 bases, with 5 bases remaining between them. The CDR3 extends over 12 amino acids. Germline-derived CDR1 and CDR2 are SGHAT and FQNNGV. The CDR3 DNA reads as TGTGCCAGCAGCTTAGGGCAGGAAAAACTGTTTTTT. This codes for CASSLGQEKLFF.

The chain is built from TRBV2 and TRBJ1-1; D unclear. The CDR3 totals 14 residues. The V gene's germline CDR1 is SNHLY and CDR2 FYNNEI. Trimming removed 0 bases from V and 1 base from J, with 6 bases in between. CDR3 sequence: CASSEARRNTEAFF. Here the CDR3 DNA reads TGTGCCAGCAGTGAAGCGCGCAGGAACACTGAAGCTTTCTTT.

V usage is TRBV11-2 and J usage is TRBJ2-7; no clear D gene. This CDR3 spans 13 amino acids. V was cut by 1 base and J by 3 bases, with 7 bases left in between. CDR1 is SGHAT, CDR2 FQNNGV, per germline. The CDR3 DNA is TGTGCCAGCAGCTTAGTAAAAGACTACGAGCAGTACTTC. It translates to CASSLVKDYEQYF.

The chain employs TRBV30 and TRBJ1-1; 9 bases match TRBD1. With 3 bases clipped from V and 3 bases from J, the junction kept 14 bases outside the gene matches. The CDR3 runs 17 residues. Germline V gene sequence: CDR1 GTSNPN, CDR2 SVGIG (reference sequence). In nucleotides, the CDR3 is TGTGCCTGGAGCACAACATACAGGGGGCCGACGGACACTGAAGCTTTCTTT. Amino acids: CAWSTTYRGPTDTEAFF.

This chain joins TRBV7-2 and TRBJ2-5; D possibly corresponds to TRBD2 (5 bases). Between the trimmed V and J ends, which lost 3 bases and 1 base, there was a span of 15 bases. Germline-derived CDR1 and CDR2 are SGHTA and FQGNSA. The CDR3 covers 16 residues. CDR3 nucleotides: TGTGCCAGCAGCTTGCCGGACTGGAAAGGCCAAGAGACCCAGTACTTC. It translates to CASSLPDWKGQETQYF.

In DNA, the CDR3 is TGTGCCAGCAGCTTAGAGGTTGTGGGCTCTGGAAACACCATATATTTT. Its protein is CASSLEVVGSGNTIYF. This chain joins TRBV7-6 and TRBJ1-3; no firm D call. The germline V gene has CDR1 SGHVS and CDR2 FNYEAQ. V shed 1 base and J shed 0 bases, with 10 bases lying between them. CDR3 length: 16 amino acids. Together with reference TRBV7-6 and TRBJ1-3, the CDR3 gives the full variable domain: GAGVSQSPRYKVTKRGQDVALRCDPISGHVSLYWYRQALGQGPEFLTYFNYEAQQDKSGLPNDRFSAERPEGSISTLTIQRTEQRDSAMYRCASSLEVVGSGNTIYFGEGSWLTVV.

V usage is TRBV2 and J usage is TRBJ2-2; D not certain. The CDR3 is 14 residues long. Trimming removed 4 bases at V and 3 bases at J, with 9 bases between. Per the germline V gene, CDR1 is SNHLY and CDR2 is FYNNEI. CDR3 amino acids: CASSVKHYTGELFF. CDR3 sequence (DNA): TGTGCCAGCAGTGTCAAGCACTACACCGGGGAGCTGTTTTTT. Looking up the rest from reference TRBV2 and TRBJ2-2 gives the full variable domain: EPEVTQTPSHQVTQMGQEVILRCVPISNHLYFYWYRQILGQKVEFLVSFYNNEISEKSEIFDDQFSVERPDGSNFTLKIRSTKLEDSAMYFCASSVKHYTGELFFGEGSRLTVL.

V gene TRBV27 combines with J gene TRBJ2-5; weak D call: TRBD1 (5 bases). Germline CDR1 is MNHEY and CDR2 is SMNVEV (reference sequence). The V and J ends lost 6 bases and 2 bases respectively, with 10 bases between them. The CDR3 sequence is 13 residues long. CDR3 bases: TGTGCCAGCAGCCTGGACATTCAAGAGACCCAGTACTTC. It encodes CASSLDIQETQYF.

A few counts support this clone. J is TRBJ1-2 and V is TRBV5-4; 7 bases fit TRBD1. CDR3 length: 12 amino acids. The V and J ends lost 5 bases and 7 bases, in that order; junction bases with no gene match: 5. Germline values: CDR1 SGHNT, CDR2 YYREEE (reference sequence). CDR3 protein: CASSTRQGGYTF. Written as DNA, the CDR3 is TGTGCCAGCAGTACCAGACAGGGTGGCTACACCTTC.

The chain carries TRBV5-6 and TRBJ2-7; D gene unclear. This CDR3 has 14 residues. The germline V gene has CDR1 SGHDT and CDR2 YYEEEE. The V end lost 1 base, the J end lost 6 bases, and 14 bases lay between the germline ends. The DNA for the CDR3 is TGTGCCAGCAGCTTGTTGGTAGGTTTTGGCGAGCAGTACTTC. Translating gives CASSLLVGFGEQYF.

This clone was seen once. In nucleotides, the CDR3 is TGTGCCAGCAGCGTCTTTGACAGGGCGTCCTACAATGAGCAGTTCTTC. This translates into CASSVFDRASYNEQFF. This chain uses TRBV9 with TRBJ2-1; 7 positions match TRBD1. Germline CDR1 SGDLS, CDR2 YYNGEE. J gave up 1 base and V 2 bases, and 6 bases lay outside the gene matches. This CDR3 region has 16 residues.

The sample holds one count of this clone. The rearrangement uses TRBV19 and TRBJ2-3, with 8 bases aligning to TRBD1. Germline-derived CDR1 and CDR2 are LNHDA and SQIVND (reference sequence). V was clipped by 6 bases and J by 8 bases; unmatched bases: 13. The CDR3 loop spans 15 amino acids. As DNA, the CDR3 is TGTGCCAGTAGCAGGGACAGGTGGGATAGGGGTACGCAGTATTTT. Encoded protein: CASSRDRWDRGTQYF.

V is TRBV5-1 and J is TRBJ1-2; D unclear. Trimming shortened V by 0 bases and J by 3 bases, and 12 bases separated the two germline ends. Germline values: CDR1 SGHRS, CDR2 YFSETQ. The CDR3 covers 15 residues. Here the CDR3 DNA reads TGCGCCAGCAGCTTGGCACCCAGGAGTGACTATGGCTACACCTTC. Protein product: CASSLAPRSDYGYTF.

The chain has TRBV6-1 and TRBJ1-3; no clear D gene. Germline values: CDR1 MNHNS, CDR2 SASEGT. Trimming took off 5 bases at V and 3 bases at J, with 14 bases between the two ends. The length of the CDR3 is 15 residues. The CDR3 coding sequence is TGTGCCAGCAGTCTGGACCCTCCCTTTGGAAACACCATATATTTT. This encodes CASSLDPPFGNTIYF.

This chain joins TRBV19 and TRBJ2-2, with 10 bases fitting TRBD1. The V and J ends lost 7 bases and 4 bases, in that order; junction bases with no gene match: 6. Germline CDR1 and CDR2: LNHDA and SQIVND (reference sequence). CDR3 length: 15 residues. CDR3 nucleotides: TGTGCCAGTAAGGTGGGACAGGGGATCACCGGGGAGCTGTTTTTT. It specifies CASKVGQGITGELFF.

The chain combines TRBV6-5 with TRBJ1-3, with D maybe TRBD1 (5 bases). V dropped 6 bases and J dropped 2 bases, with 11 bases sitting between them. CDR1 is MNHEY and CDR2 is SVGAGI in the germline V gene. The CDR3 is 14 residues long. CDR3 amino acids: CASSSPGAGNTIYF. CDR3 bases: TGTGCCAGCAGCTCCCCGGGGGCTGGAAACACCATATATTTT.

The rearrangement links TRBV25-1 to TRBJ2-6, with TRBD1 matching over 7 bases. Trimming took 2 bases from V and 0 from J; bases not matched to a gene: 1. Germline CDR1 MGHDK, CDR2 SYGVNS. The CDR3 is 16 amino acids. Here the CDR3 reads CASSEHRGSGANVLTF. CDR3 in DNA: TGTGCCAGCAGTGAACACAGGGGCTCTGGGGCCAACGTCCTGACTTTC. Full variable domain (missing parts from reference TRBV25-1 and TRBJ2-6): EADIYQTPRYLVIGTGKKITLECSQTMGHDKMYWYQQDPGMELHLIHYSYGVNSTEKGDLSSESTVSRIRTEHFPLTLESARPSHTSQYLCASSEHRGSGANVLTFGAGSRLTVL.